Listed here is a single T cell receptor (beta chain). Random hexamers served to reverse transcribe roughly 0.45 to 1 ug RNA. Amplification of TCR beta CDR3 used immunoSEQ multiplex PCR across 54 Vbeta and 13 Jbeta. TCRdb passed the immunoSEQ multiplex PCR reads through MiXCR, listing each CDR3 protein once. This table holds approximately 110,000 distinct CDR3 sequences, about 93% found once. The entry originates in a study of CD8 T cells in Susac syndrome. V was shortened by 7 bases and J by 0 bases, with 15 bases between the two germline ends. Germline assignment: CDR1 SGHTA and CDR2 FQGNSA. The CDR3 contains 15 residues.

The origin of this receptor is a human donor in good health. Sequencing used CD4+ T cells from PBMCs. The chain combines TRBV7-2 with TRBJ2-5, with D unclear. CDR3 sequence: CASNRVTPYQETQYF. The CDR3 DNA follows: TGTGCCAGCAACCGAGTAACACCGTACCAAGAGACCCAGTACTTC.